The 6 T cell receptor beta chains presented below share a single source sample, sequenced in a study of shared clonotypes between healthy human individuals. The assay was immunoSEQ multiplex PCR, and TCRdb's table has in-frame clones only and misses some. The sample has 950,000 to 1,100,000 clones; 75% to 80% are singletons. The specimen was memory CD4+ T cells from PBMCs. Regarding subset: CD45RA-negative fraction. The receptors come from a man younger than 35 in good health. Some clones in this sample may be carry-over from other donors' samples.

The chain couples TRBV6-5 to TRBJ2-3; D unclear. CDR1 is MNHEY, CDR2 SVGAGI, per germline. The CDR3 sequence is 16 residues long. V lost 0 bases, J lost 1 base, and 11 bases lay in between. DNA of the CDR3: TGTGCCAGCAGTTACTCTGGGGTTCTGGGCACAGATACGCAGTATTTT. Protein sequence: CASSYSGVLGTDTQYF.

The V gene is TRBV28, the J gene TRBJ2-3; D unclear. Trimming shortened V by 2 bases and J by 6 bases, and 12 bases separated the two germline ends. The CDR3 runs 14 residues. Germline assignment: CDR1 MDHEN and CDR2 SYDVKM. The CDR3 loop reads CASSLDDSRDTQYF. Written as DNA, the CDR3 is TGTGCCAGCAGTTTAGACGACTCCAGGGATACGCAGTATTTT.

The V and J genes are TRBV5-1 and TRBJ2-1, with D possibly matching TRBD2 (5 bases). The CDR3 spans 17 residues. CDR1 and CDR2 from the germline V gene are SGHRS and YFSETQ. The ends were cut back, 3 bases at V and 7 bases at J, with 23 bases in the middle. CDR3 in DNA: TGCGCCAGCAGCTCCCCTCTGGCGGATCTAACGGGAAATGAGCAGTTCTTC. It translates to CASSSPLADLTGNEQFF.

This clone was found a few times. The sample carries other DNA sequences with the same CDR3. The DNA for the CDR3 is TGCGCCAGCAGCGGAGGGACAGCAACTAATGAAAAACTGTTTTTT. It specifies CASSGGTATNEKLFF. The chain employs TRBV5-1 and TRBJ1-4; TRBD1 matches 7 bases. The CDR3 contains 15 residues. CDR1 is SGHRS and CDR2 is YFSETQ in the germline V gene. With 4 bases clipped from V and 0 bases from J, the junction kept 3 bases outside the gene matches.

The V call is TRBV20-1, the J call TRBJ2-3; no firm D call. The CDR3 consists of 11 residues. Trimming took off 5 bases at V and 6 bases at J, with 9 bases between the two ends. The V gene's germline CDR1 is DFQATT and CDR2 SNEGSKA (reference sequence). The CDR3 DNA reads TGCAGTGCTCCATACTTGGATACGCAGTATTTT. This encodes CSAPYLDTQYF.

This chain connects TRBV4-1 to TRBJ2-1; TRBD2 agrees at 10 bases. The V and J ends lost 0 bases and 9 bases, in that order; junction bases with no gene match: 14. CDR3 length: 18 amino acids. From germline, CDR1 is MGHRA and CDR2 YSYEKL. CDR3 sequence (DNA): TGCGCCAGCAGCCAAGAGAGGGATCGGACTAGCGGAATGAGTGAGCAGTTCTTC. Protein product: CASSQERDRTSGMSEQFF.